What follows are 20 T cell receptor beta chains derived from one specimen sequenced in a study of breast tumors, draining lymph nodes, adjacent tissues. Using its own MiXCR run on the multiplex PCR reads, TCRdb lists one record per CDR3 protein. The sample consists of 17,000 or so distinct CDR3 sequences, over 55% of them appearing once. Sequenced material: tumor-adjacent breast tissue. Source of these receptors: a female donor with breast cancer. Some clones in this sample may be carry-over from other donors' samples.

The chain couples TRBV7-9 to TRBJ2-3; tentative D call: TRBD1 (5 bases). V was pared by 3 bases and J by 5 bases, with 9 bases between. Germline lookup yields CDR1 SEHNR and CDR2 FQNEAQ (reference sequence). The CDR3 contains 13 residues. CDR3 nucleotides: TGTGCCAGCAGCTTGGCAGGGCAAGATACGCAGTATTTT. As protein: CASSLAGQDTQYF. The entire variable domain, with the rest obtained from reference TRBV7-9 and TRBJ2-3, is as follows: DTGVSQNPRHKITKRGQNVTFRCDPISEHNRLYWYRQTLGQGPEFLTYFQNEAQLEKSRLLSDRFSAERPKGSFSTLEIQRTEQGDSAMYLCASSLAGQDTQYFGPGTRLTVL.

Many counts were recorded for this clonotype. The chain has TRBV6-6 and TRBJ1-2, with a possible D match to TRBD1 (6 bases). This CDR3 is built from 16 residues. CDR1 is MNHNY, CDR2 SVGAGI, per germline (reference sequence). V was pared by 2 bases and J by 3 bases, with 16 bases between. CDR3 coding DNA: TGTGCCAGCAGTTACCCCAGGAAGGGGGTTGACTATGGCTACACCTTC. Encoded protein: CASSYPRKGVDYGYTF.

This chain links TRBV7-9 with TRBJ1-6; the match to TRBD1 covers 11 bases. The V gene's germline CDR1 is SEHNR and CDR2 FQNEAQ (reference sequence). The CDR3 contains 18 residues. With 4 bases clipped from V and 6 bases from J, the junction kept 11 bases outside the gene matches. CDR3 amino acids: CASSSPSGQGAVNSPLHF. The DNA of the CDR3 is TGTGCCAGCAGCTCGCCCTCTGGACAGGGGGCCGTTAATTCACCCCTCCACTTT.

The chain combines TRBV6-2 or TRBV6-3 with TRBJ2-5; 8 bases map to TRBD2. J gave up 0 bases and V 0 bases, and 6 bases lay outside the gene matches. CDR1 and CDR2 (germline): MNHEY, SVGEGT. The CDR3 runs 17 residues. The CDR3 sequence is CASSYSPGRGDQETQYF. The CDR3 DNA sequence: TGTGCCAGCAGTTACTCCCCCGGGCGGGGGGACCAAGAGACCCAGTACTTC.

The CDR3 DNA is TGTGCCAGCAGTGAAAGGGGATCCGGGGAGCTGTTTTTT. Its translation is CASSERGSGELFF. The chain recombines TRBV2 with TRBJ2-2; a possible D gene is TRBD1 (5 bases). Trimming took off 2 bases at V and 6 bases at J, with 7 bases between the two ends. This CDR3 spans 13 amino acids. Germline CDR1 and CDR2: SNHLY and FYNNEI.

This clonotype was counted many times. CDR3 sequence (DNA): TGCAGTGCCGACCCGGCAGCTACTCTCCCCCGTGAGCAGTTCTTC. Protein: CSADPAATLPREQFF. The chain recombines TRBV20-1 with TRBJ2-1; no firm D call. The CDR3 totals 15 residues. The V and J ends lost 6 bases and 9 bases respectively, with 24 bases between them. The germline gives CDR1 DFQATT, CDR2 SNEGSKA (reference sequence).

This clonotype ranks as medium-sized. The CDR3, as DNA: TGCAGTGCTAGCTTGCAGCTTCATCAGCCCCAGCATTTT. It codes for CSASLQLHQPQHF. This sequence joins TRBV20-1 and TRBJ1-5; the D is unclear. V lost 3 bases to trimming and J lost 5 bases, with 11 bases between them. Germline CDR1 and CDR2: DFQATT and SNEGSKA (reference sequence). This CDR3 is built from 13 residues.

J is TRBJ2-5 and V is TRBV20-1; 9 bases map to TRBD1. From germline, CDR1 is DFQATT and CDR2 SNEGSKA (reference sequence). V trimming: 4 bases; J trimming: 5 bases; junction bases outside the gene matches: 5. The CDR3 is made up of 13 amino acids. The CDR3 DNA reads as TGCAGTGCTATGACAGGGGGTAGGGAGACCCAGTACTTC. This encodes CSAMTGGRETQYF.

The chain recombines TRBV5-4 with TRBJ1-1, with TRBD1 as a possible D gene (6 bases). Trimming stripped 4 bases from V and 7 bases from J, with 14 bases between. This CDR3 is 13 amino acids long. Looked up from germline, CDR1 is SGHNT and CDR2 is YYREEE (reference sequence). The CDR3 sequence is CASSSRTVNEAFF. The CDR3 region has the DNA TGTGCCAGCAGCAGCAGGACAGTGAATGAAGCTTTCTTT. Using reference TRBV5-4 and TRBJ1-1 for the parts outside the CDR3, the full variable domain is ETGVTQSPTHLIKTRGQQVTLRCSSQSGHNTVSWYQQALGQGPQFIFQYYREEENGRGNFPPRFSGLQFPNYSSELNVNALELDDSALYLCASSSRTVNEAFFGQGTRLTVV.

The chain couples TRBV12-5 to TRBJ1-6, with a possible D match to TRBD1 (6 bases). The CDR3 has 18 residues. V dropped 6 bases and J dropped 2 bases, with 20 bases sitting between them. The V gene's germline CDR1 is LGHNT and CDR2 FRNRAP. The CDR3 spells CASGLRGQIHPYNSPLHF. In DNA form, the CDR3 reads TGTGCTAGTGGCCTTCGAGGACAGATCCATCCCTATAATTCACCCCTCCACTTT.

The chain links TRBV7-6 to TRBJ1-3, with D tentatively TRBD1 (5 bases). Trimming stripped 2 bases from V and 0 bases from J, with 8 bases between. From germline, CDR1 is SGHVS and CDR2 FNYEAQ. There are 15 residues in the CDR3. In nucleotides, the CDR3 is TGTGCCAGCAGCTTAAGCAGGGACTCTGGAAACACCATATATTTT. Its translation: CASSLSRDSGNTIYF.

The genes are TRBV20-1 and TRBJ1-6, with D possibly being TRBD1 (6 bases). This CDR3 has 12 residues. V was cut by 7 bases and J by 6 bases, with 10 bases left in between. Per the germline V gene, CDR1 is DFQATT and CDR2 is SNEGSKA (reference sequence). This CDR3 is CSVPDSNSPLHF. CDR3 nucleotides: TGCAGTGTTCCGGACAGTAATTCACCCCTCCACTTT.

The genes are TRBV4-1 and TRBJ1-6, with 10 bases aligning to TRBD1. Germline CDR1 is MGHRA and CDR2 is YSYEKL. V trimming: 0 bases; J trimming: 13 bases; junction bases outside the gene matches: 6. This CDR3 region has 15 residues. The CDR3 bases are TGCGCCAGCAGCCAAGATACCTCGGACAGGGGGCCCCTCCACTTT. This codes for CASSQDTSDRGPLHF.

This clonotype was found many times. The rearrangement uses TRBV12-3 or TRBV12-4 and TRBJ1-4; D is uncertain. Trimming pared 6 bases from V and 4 bases from J, leaving 6 bases between. The CDR3 runs to 12 residues. The DNA for the CDR3 is TGTGCCAGCAGACACTTTAATGAAAAACTGTTTTTT. This codes for CASRHFNEKLFF.

This chain links TRBV2 with TRBJ1-2, with D possibly TRBD1 on 5 matching bases. V was trimmed by 7 bases and J by 6 bases, leaving 12 bases between them. Germline lookup yields CDR1 SNHLY and CDR2 FYNNEI. This CDR3 is 12 amino acids long. Written as DNA, the CDR3 is TGTGCCAGCAAATGGGGCTCAGATGGCTACACCTTC. This gives the protein CASKWGSDGYTF.

This chain joins TRBV20-1 and TRBJ2-5; 11 nucleotides line up with TRBD2. This CDR3 has 15 amino acids. The germline gives CDR1 DFQATT, CDR2 SNEGSKA (reference sequence). After removal of 3 bases from V and 4 bases from J, the junction contained 7 bases not matched to a gene. CDR3 residues: CSASDSGGASETQYF. CDR3 sequence (DNA): TGCAGTGCTAGCGATAGCGGGGGGGCGTCAGAGACCCAGTACTTC.

The table lists this clonotype with a few counts. This chain connects TRBV6-6 to TRBJ2-7, with TRBD1 as a possible D gene (6 bases). Germline CDR1 reads MNHNY; CDR2 reads SVGAGI (reference sequence). The CDR3 is 15 residues long. V gave up 2 bases and J gave up 0 bases, with 11 bases separating them. In DNA, the CDR3 is TGTGCCAGCAGTTACCAGGGACACAGCTCCTACGAGCAGTACTTC. This codes for CASSYQGHSSYEQYF.

This clonotype has a count of ten or more. The genes are TRBV5-1 and TRBJ2-3; TRBD2 agrees at 7 bases. Trimming at V came to 7 bases and at J to 3 bases, leaving 8 bases not matched to a gene. Germline CDR1 reads SGHRS; CDR2 reads YFSETQ. This CDR3 is 14 amino acids long. DNA of the CDR3: TGCGCCAGCGGGGGGGAGGTCGGGACAGATACGCAGTATTTT. Its protein is CASGGEVGTDTQYF.

Sample share makes this clonotype medium-sized. The chain has TRBV19 and TRBJ1-5; D is undetermined. V was shortened by 3 bases and J by 1 base, with 7 bases between the two germline ends. This CDR3 has 14 residues. The germline CDR1 and CDR2 sequences are LNHDA and SQIVND (reference sequence). The CDR3 DNA reads as TGTGCCAGTAGTATGCGGTCAAGCAATCAGCCCCAGCATTTT. This sequence encodes CASSMRSSNQPQHF.

This chain joins TRBV6-6 and TRBJ2-3; D is uncertain. Germline V CDR1 and CDR2: MNHNY, SVGAGI (reference sequence). Between the trimmed V and J ends, which lost 6 bases and 6 bases, there was a span of 7 bases. The CDR3 is 11 amino acids. The CDR3 DNA sequence: TGTGCCAGCAGGCAGGCGGATACGCAGTATTTT. Its protein product is CASRQADTQYF.